Listed below are T cell receptor beta chains from one sample, sequenced in a study of cytomegalovirus exposure and HLA in healthy donors. Data came from immunoSEQ multiplex PCR; TCRdb stores just in-frame clones and leaves some out. The sample shows tens of thousands of clones, about 60% of them seen only once. Sequenced: PBMCs. The receptor set was obtained from a woman in her 30s in good health and CMV-seronegative. Both conserved end residues are part of each CDR3. The D gene is left open where the match is weak. Expanded clones get a size class; other rows say once, few or many, or leave the size out.

V	J	size	D	CDR3	DNA
TRBV10-3	TRBJ1-2	.	.	CATMESGGNYGYTF	TGTGCCACCATGGAGAGCGGGGGGAACTATGGCTACACCTTC
TRBV7-8	TRBJ1-1	.	TRBD1	CASSLRQGAVAEAFF	TGTGCCAGCAGCTTAAGACAGGGGGCGGTAGCTGAAGCTTTCTTT
TRBV6-5	TRBJ1-1	.	.	CASSYAPGMNTEAFF	TGTGCCAGCAGTTATGCCCCGGGGATGAACACTGAAGCTTTCTTT
TRBV19	TRBJ2-1	.	.	CAAGLEYNEQFF	TGTGCCGCGGGACTGGAGTACAATGAGCAGTTCTTC
TRBV7-2	TRBJ2-7	.	TRBD1	CASGRTGAYEQYF	TGTGCCAGCGGGAGGACAGGGGCCTACGAGCAGTACTTC
TRBV19	TRBJ2-3	.	.	CASQWRGFTDTQYF	TGTGCCAGTCAGTGGCGGGGTTTCACAGATACGCAGTATTTT
TRBV11-2	TRBJ2-7	.	.	CASSLYEQYF	TGTGCCAGCAGCCTCTACGAGCAGTACTTC
TRBV15	TRBJ2-1	few	TRBD2	CATSRGTSGGYNEQFF	TGTGCCACCAGCAGAGGGACTAGCGGGGGCTACAATGAGCAGTTCTTC
TRBV7-9	TRBJ2-1	.	TRBD1	CASSPRDRGYNEQFF	TGTGCCAGCAGCCCTCGGGACAGGGGCTACAATGAGCAGTTCTTC
TRBV11-2	TRBJ1-1	.	.	CASSSRGSNIEAFF	TGTGCCAGCAGCTCTCGGGGTTCGAACATTGAAGCTTTCTTT